This T cell receptor (beta chain) was retrieved from a study of T cell repertoires in cytomegalovirus infection. Study background: Well-studied HLA-B-restricted CMV epitopes were used in the study alongside recently identified HLA-C-restricted ones.

Details on this clonotype: Its antigen is currently unknown.

TCRdb re-called the reads through MiXCR, storing one row per CDR3 protein. The table includes some 350,000 distinct CDR3 sequences, about 35% detected once. Trimming pared 5 bases from V and 6 bases from J, leaving 17 bases between. Per the germline V gene, CDR1 is SGHTA and CDR2 is FQGTGA. The CDR3 extends over 15 amino acids. Whole-study findings and limits: Dominant in the ex vivo response were TCR beta clonotypes restricted by HLA-C and specific for CMV.

This chain uses TRBV7-3 with TRBJ2-1; D possibly uses TRBD1 or TRBD2 (5 bases each). This receptor was identified in a human donor in good health (CMV status not recorded). Some clones in this sample may be carry-over from other donors' samples. Source: cultured PBMCs, taken from culture after CMV antigen stimulation. This chain's CDR3 is CASSAQPGAINEQFF. The CDR3 bases are TGTGCCAGCAGCGCTCAACCCGGGGCTATCAATGAGCAGTTCTTC.